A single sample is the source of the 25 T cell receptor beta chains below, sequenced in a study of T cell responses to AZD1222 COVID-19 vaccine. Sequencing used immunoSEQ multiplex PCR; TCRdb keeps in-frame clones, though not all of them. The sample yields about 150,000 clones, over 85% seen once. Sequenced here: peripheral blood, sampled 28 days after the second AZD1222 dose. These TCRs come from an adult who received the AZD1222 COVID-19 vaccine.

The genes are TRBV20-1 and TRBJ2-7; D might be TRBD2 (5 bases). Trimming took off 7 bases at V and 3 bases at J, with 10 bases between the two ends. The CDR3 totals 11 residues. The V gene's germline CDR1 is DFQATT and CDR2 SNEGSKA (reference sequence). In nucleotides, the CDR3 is TGCAGTGTTCTGGGAGTCTACGAGCAGTACTTC. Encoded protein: CSVLGVYEQYF.

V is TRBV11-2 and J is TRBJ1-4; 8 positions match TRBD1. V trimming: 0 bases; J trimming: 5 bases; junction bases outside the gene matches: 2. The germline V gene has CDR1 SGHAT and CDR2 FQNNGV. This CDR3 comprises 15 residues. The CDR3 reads CASSLDRGPNEKLFF. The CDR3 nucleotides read TGTGCCAGCAGCTTAGACAGGGGGCCAAATGAAAAACTGTTTTTT.

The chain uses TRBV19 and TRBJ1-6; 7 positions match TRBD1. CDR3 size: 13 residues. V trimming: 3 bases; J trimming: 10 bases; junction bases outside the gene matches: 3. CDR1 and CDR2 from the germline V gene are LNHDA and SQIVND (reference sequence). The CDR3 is CASSIQGGSPLHF. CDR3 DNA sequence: TGTGCCAGTAGTATTCAGGGGGGCTCACCCCTCCACTTT. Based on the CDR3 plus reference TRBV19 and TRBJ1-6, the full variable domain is DGGITQSPKYLFRKEGQNVTLSCEQNLNHDAMYWYRQDPGQGLRLIYYSQIVNDFQKGDIAEGYSVSREKKESFPLTVTSAQKNPTAFYLCASSIQGGSPLHFGNGTRLTVT.

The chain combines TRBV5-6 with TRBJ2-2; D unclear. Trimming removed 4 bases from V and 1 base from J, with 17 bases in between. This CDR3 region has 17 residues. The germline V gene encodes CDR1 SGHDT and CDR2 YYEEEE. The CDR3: CASSPTVNSRNTGELFF. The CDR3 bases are TGTGCCAGCAGCCCAACCGTTAACAGCCGGAACACCGGGGAGCTGTTTTTT. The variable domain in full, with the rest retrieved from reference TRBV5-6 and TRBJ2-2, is DAGVTQSPTHLIKTRGQQVTLRCSPKSGHDTVSWYQQALGQGPQFIFQYYEEEERQRGNFPDRFSGHQFPNYSSELNVNALLLGDSALYLCASSPTVNSRNTGELFFGEGSRLTVL.

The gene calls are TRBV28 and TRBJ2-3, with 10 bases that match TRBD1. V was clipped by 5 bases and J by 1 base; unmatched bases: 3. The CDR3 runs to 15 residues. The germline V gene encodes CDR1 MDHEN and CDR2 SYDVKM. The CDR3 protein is CASSRQGAGTDTQYF. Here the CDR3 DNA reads TGTGCCAGCAGTCGACAGGGGGCCGGCACAGATACGCAGTATTTT.

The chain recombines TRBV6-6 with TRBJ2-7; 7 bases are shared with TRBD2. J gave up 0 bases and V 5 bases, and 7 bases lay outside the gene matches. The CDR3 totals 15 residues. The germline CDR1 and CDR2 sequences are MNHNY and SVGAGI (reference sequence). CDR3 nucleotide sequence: TGTGCCAGCAGTAGCCTCGGGGGGAACTCCTACGAGCAGTACTTC. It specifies CASSSLGGNSYEQYF.

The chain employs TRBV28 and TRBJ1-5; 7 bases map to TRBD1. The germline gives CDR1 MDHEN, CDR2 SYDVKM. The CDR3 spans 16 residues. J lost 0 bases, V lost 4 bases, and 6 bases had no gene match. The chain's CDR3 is CASSYRGRYSNQPQHF. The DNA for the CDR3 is TGTGCCAGCAGTTACAGGGGTCGGTATAGCAATCAGCCCCAGCATTTT.

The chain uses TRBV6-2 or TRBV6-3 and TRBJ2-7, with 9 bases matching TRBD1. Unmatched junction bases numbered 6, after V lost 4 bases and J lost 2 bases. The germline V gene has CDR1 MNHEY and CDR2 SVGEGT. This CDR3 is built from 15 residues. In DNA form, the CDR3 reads TGTGCCAGCAGTTCTTGGAGGACAGGGGCCTACGAGCAGTACTTC. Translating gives CASSSWRTGAYEQYF.

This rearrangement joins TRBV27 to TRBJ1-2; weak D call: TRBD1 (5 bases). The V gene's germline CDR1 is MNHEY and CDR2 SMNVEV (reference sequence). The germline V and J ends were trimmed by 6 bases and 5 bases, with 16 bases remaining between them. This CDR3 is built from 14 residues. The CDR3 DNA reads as TGTGCCAGCAGCCCCCTCCCGGGGGAATATGGCTACACCTTC. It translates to CASSPLPGEYGYTF.

Written as DNA, the CDR3 is TGTGCCAGCAGCCAAGAGTGGAGGGGCCCCTTTTATGGCTACACCTTC. This encodes CASSQEWRGPFYGYTF. The genes are TRBV14 and TRBJ1-2; D is possibly TRBD1 (5 bases). The germline gives CDR1 SGHDN, CDR2 FVKESK. The V and J ends lost 0 bases and 5 bases respectively, with 16 bases between them. This CDR3 comprises 16 residues.

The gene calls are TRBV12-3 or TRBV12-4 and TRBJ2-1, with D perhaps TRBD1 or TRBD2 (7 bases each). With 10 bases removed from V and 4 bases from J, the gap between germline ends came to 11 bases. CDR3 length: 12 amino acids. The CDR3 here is CAIRGGYNEQFF. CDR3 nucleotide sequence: TGTGCCATCAGGGGGGGGTACAATGAGCAGTTCTTC.

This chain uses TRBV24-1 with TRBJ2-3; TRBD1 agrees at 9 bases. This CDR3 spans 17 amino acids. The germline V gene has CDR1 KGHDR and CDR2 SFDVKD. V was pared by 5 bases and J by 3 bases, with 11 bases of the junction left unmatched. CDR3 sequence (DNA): TGTGCCACCAGTGGGTCCACAGGGGGCTATCCTACAGATACGCAGTATTTT. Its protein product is CATSGSTGGYPTDTQYF.

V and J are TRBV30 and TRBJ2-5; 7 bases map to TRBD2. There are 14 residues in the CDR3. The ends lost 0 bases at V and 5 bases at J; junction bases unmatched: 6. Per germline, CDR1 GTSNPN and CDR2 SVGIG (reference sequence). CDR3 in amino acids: CAWSVLAGEETQYF. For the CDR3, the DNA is TGTGCCTGGAGTGTACTTGCGGGAGAGGAGACCCAGTACTTC.

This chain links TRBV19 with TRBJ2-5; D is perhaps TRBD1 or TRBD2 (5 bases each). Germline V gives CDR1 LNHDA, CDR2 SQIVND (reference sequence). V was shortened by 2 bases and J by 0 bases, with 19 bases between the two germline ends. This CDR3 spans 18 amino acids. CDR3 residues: CASSIILSSGPYQETQYF. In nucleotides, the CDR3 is TGTGCCAGTAGTATAATCCTTAGTTCGGGACCGTACCAAGAGACCCAGTACTTC. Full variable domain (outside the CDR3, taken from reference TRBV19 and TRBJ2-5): DGGITQSPKYLFRKEGQNVTLSCEQNLNHDAMYWYRQDPGQGLRLIYYSQIVNDFQKGDIAEGYSVSREKKESFPLTVTSAQKNPTAFYLCASSIILSSGPYQETQYFGPGTRLLVL.

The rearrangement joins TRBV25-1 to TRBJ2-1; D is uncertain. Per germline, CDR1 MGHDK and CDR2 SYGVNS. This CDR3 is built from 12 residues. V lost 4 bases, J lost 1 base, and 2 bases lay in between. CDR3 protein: CASSGSYNEQFF. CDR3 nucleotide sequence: TGTGCCAGCAGTGGATCCTACAATGAGCAGTTCTTC.

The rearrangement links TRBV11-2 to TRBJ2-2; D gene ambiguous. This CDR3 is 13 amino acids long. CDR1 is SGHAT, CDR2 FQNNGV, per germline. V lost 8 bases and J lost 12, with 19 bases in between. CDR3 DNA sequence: TGTGCCAGCGCCGATTCAGTTTCGGCGCAGCTGTTTTTT. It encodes CASADSVSAQLFF.

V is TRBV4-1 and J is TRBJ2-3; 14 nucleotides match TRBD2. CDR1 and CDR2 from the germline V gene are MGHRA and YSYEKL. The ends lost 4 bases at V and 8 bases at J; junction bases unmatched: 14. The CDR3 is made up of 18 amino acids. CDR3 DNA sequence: TGCGCCAGCAGCCCAGCCGGGACTAGCGGGAGCGGGGAGGGTACGCAGTATTTT. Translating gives CASSPAGTSGSGEGTQYF.

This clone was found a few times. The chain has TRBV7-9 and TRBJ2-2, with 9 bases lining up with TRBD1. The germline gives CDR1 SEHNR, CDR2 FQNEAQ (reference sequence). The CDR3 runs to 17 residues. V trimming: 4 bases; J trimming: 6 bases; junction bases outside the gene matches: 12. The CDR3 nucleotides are TGTGCCAGCAGCTCCCCCGGGACAGGGCTTTTTGCCGGGGAGCTGTTTTTT. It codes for CASSSPGTGLFAGELFF. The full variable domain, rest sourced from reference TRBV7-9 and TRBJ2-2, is DTGVSQNPRHKITKRGQNVTFRCDPISEHNRLYWYRQTLGQGPEFLTYFQNEAQLEKSRLLSDRFSAERPKGSFSTLEIQRTEQGDSAMYLCASSSPGTGLFAGELFFGEGSRLTVL.

CDR3 amino acids: CSASGDGQYNQPQHF. CDR3 DNA sequence: TGCAGTGCTAGTGGCGACGGACAGTACAATCAGCCCCAGCATTTT. J is TRBJ1-5 and V is TRBV20-1; possible D gene TRBD1, 6 bases. The CDR3 is 15 amino acids. Per the germline V gene, CDR1 is DFQATT and CDR2 is SNEGSKA (reference sequence). V dropped 3 bases and J dropped 3 bases, with 15 bases sitting between them.

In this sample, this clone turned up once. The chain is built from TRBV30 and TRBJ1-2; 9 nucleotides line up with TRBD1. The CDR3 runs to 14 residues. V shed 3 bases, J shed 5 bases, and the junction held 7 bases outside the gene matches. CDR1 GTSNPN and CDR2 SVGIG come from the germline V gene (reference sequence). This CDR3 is CAWRPRTGEYGYTF. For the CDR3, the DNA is TGTGCCTGGAGGCCCCGGACAGGGGAATATGGCTACACCTTC. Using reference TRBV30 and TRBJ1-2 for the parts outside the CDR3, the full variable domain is SQTIHQWPATLVQPVGSPLSLECTVEGTSNPNLYWYRQAAGRGLQLLFYSVGIGQISSEVPQNLSASRPQDRQFILSSKKLLLSDSGFYLCAWRPRTGEYGYTFGSGTRLTVV.

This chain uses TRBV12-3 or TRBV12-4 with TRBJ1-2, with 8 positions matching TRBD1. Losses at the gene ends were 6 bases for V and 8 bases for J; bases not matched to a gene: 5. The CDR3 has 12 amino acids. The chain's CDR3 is CASRRGQDGYTF. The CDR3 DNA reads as TGTGCCAGCAGACGGGGACAGGACGGCTACACCTTC.

DNA of the CDR3: TGTGCCAGCAGCTCCTACCTGGAGCCTACAGATACGCAGTATTTT. The encoded protein is CASSSYLEPTDTQYF. The chain carries TRBV9 and TRBJ2-3, with D uncertain. This CDR3 comprises 15 residues. V was pared by 4 bases and J by 3 bases, with 15 bases between. The V gene's germline CDR1 is SGDLS and CDR2 YYNGEE.

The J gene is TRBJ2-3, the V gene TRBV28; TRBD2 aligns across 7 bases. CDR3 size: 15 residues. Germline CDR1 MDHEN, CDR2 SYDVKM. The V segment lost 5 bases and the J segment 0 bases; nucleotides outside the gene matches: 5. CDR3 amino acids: CASSRTSDSTDTQYF. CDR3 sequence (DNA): TGTGCCAGCAGTCGCACTAGCGATAGCACAGATACGCAGTATTTT.

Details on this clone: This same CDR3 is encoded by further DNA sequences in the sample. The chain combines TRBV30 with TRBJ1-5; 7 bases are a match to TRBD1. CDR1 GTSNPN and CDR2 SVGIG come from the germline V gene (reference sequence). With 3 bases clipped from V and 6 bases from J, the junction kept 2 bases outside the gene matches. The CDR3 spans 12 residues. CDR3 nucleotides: TGTGCCTGGAGCGCAGGGGGTCAGCCCCAGCATTTT. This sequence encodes CAWSAGGQPQHF.

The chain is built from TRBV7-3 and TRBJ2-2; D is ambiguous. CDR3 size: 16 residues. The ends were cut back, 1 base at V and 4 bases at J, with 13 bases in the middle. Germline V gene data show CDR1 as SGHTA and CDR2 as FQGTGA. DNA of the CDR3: TGTGCCAGCAGCTTAAGGCAGGATAGCTCCACCGGGGAGCTGTTTTTT. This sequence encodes CASSLRQDSSTGELFF.